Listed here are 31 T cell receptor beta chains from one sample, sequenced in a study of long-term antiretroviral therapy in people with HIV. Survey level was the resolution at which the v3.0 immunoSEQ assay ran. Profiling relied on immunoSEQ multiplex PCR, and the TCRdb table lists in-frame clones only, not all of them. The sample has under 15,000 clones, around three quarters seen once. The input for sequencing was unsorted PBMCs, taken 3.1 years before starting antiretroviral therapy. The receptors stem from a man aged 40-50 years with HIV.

CDR3 sequence reads: CASSTDRGRAYTF. The CDR3 DNA is TGTGCCAGCAGCACGGACAGGGGGCGAGCCTACACCTTC. The V gene is TRBV14, the J gene TRBJ1-2, with 11 bases aligning to TRBD1. The V gene's germline CDR1 is SGHDN and CDR2 FVKESK. The ends lost 5 bases at V and 10 bases at J; junction bases unmatched: 6. This CDR3 region has 13 residues.

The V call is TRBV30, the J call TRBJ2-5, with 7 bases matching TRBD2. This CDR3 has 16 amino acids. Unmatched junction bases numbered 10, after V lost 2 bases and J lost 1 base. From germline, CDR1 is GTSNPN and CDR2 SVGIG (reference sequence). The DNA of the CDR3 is TGTGCCTGGAGTAGTAGCCTAACTAGCGTCCAAGAGACCCAGTACTTC. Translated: CAWSSSLTSVQETQYF.

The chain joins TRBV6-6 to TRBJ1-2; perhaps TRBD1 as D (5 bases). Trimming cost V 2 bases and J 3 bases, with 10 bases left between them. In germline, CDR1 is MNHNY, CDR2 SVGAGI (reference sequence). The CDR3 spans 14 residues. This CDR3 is CASSYGGTDYGYTF. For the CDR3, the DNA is TGTGCCAGCAGTTACGGGGGAACAGACTATGGCTACACCTTC.

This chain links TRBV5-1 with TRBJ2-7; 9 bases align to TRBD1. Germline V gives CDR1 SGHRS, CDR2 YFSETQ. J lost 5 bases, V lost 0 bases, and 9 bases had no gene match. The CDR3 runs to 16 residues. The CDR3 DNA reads TGCGCCAGCAGCTTGGGGCGCACAGGGGGCACAGACGAGCAGTACTTC. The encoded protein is CASSLGRTGGTDEQYF.

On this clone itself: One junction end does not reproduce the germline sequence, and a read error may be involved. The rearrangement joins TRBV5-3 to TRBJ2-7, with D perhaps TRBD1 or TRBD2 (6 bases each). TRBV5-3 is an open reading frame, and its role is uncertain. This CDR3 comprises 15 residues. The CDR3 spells CASSLGAGFSYEQYF. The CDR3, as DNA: TGTGCCAGCAGCTTGGGGGCGGGATTCTCCTACGAGCAGTACTTC.

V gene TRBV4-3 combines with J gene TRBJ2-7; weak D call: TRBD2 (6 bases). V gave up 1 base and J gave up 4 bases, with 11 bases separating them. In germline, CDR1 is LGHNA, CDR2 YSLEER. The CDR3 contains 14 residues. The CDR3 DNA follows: TGCGCCAGCAGCCAAGGAAGGAGGGCGTACGAGCAGTACTTC. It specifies CASSQGRRAYEQYF.

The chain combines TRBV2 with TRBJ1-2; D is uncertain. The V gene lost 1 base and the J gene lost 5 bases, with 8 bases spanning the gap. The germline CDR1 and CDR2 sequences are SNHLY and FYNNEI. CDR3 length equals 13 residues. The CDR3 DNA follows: TGTGCCAGCAGTGAAGAGTCCATGTATGGCTACACCTTC. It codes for CASSEESMYGYTF.

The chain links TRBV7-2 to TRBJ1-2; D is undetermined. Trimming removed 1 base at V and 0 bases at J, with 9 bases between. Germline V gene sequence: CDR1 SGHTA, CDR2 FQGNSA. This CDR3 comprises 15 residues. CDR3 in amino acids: CASSLGRQTNYGYTF. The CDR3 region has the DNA TGTGCCAGCAGCTTAGGGCGGCAGACTAACTATGGCTACACCTTC. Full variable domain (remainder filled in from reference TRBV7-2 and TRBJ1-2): GAGVSQSPSNKVTEKGKDVELRCDPISGHTALYWYRQSLGQGLEFLIYFQGNSAPDKSGLPSDRFSAERTGGSVSTLTIQRTQQEDSAVYLCASSLGRQTNYGYTFGSGTRLTVV.

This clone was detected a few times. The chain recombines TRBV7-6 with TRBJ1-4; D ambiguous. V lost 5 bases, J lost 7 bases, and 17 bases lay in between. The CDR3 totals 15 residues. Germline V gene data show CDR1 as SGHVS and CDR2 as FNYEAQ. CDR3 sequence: CASSPYRPVGEKLFF. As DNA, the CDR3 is TGTGCCAGCAGCCCTTATCGGCCGGTTGGTGAAAAACTGTTTTTT.

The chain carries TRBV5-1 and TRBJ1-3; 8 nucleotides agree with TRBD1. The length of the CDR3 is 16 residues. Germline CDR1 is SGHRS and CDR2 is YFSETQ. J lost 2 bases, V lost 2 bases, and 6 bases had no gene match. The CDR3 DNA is TGCGCCAGCAGCTTAACAGGGGGAGAGACTGGAAACACCATATATTTT. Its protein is CASSLTGGETGNTIYF.

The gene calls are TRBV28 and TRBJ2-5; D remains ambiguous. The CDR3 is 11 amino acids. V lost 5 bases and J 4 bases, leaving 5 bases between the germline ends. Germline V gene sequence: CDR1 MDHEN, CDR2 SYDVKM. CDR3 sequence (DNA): TGTGCCAGCAGTCCCAGAGAGACCCAGTACTTC. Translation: CASSPRETQYF.

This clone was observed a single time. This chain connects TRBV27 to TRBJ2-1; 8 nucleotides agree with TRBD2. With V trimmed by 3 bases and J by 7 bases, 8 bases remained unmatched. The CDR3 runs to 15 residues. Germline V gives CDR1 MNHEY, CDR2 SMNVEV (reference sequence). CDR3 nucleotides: TGTGCCAGCAGTTTCCAGCGGGAGATCGGTAATGAGCAGTTCTTC. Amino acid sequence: CASSFQREIGNEQFF.

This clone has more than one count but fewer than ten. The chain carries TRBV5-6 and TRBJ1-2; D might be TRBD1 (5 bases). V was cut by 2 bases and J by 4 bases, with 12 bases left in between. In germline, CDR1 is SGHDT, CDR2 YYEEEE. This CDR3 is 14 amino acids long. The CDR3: CASSLGAASYGYTF. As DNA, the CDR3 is TGTGCCAGCAGCTTAGGGGCTGCCTCCTATGGCTACACCTTC.

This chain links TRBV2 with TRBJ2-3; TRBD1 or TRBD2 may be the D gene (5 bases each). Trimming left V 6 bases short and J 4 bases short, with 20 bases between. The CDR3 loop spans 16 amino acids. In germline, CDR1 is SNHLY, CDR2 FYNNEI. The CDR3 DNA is TGTGCCAGCAGGGACCTATACGGGGCCCGGGCAGATACGCAGTATTTT. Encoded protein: CASRDLYGARADTQYF.

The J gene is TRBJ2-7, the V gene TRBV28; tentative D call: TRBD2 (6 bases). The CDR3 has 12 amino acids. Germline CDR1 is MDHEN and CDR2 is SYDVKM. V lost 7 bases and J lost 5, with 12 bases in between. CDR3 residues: CASNLGGNEQYF. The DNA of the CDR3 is TGTGCCAGCAACCTGGGGGGAAACGAGCAGTACTTC.

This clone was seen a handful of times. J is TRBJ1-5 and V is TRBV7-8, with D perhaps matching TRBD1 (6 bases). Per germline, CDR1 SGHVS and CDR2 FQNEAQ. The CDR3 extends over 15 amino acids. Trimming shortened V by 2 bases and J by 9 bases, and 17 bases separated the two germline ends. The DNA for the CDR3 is TGTGCCAGCAGCTTAAACAGGGATCTTTTGTCGCCCCAGCATTTT. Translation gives CASSLNRDLLSPQHF.

The CDR3 DNA reads as TGCAGCGTTGGACGGAGCGGGAGGGGTACCGGGGAGCTGTTTTTT. Residues: CSVGRSGRGTGELFF. This sequence joins TRBV29-1 and TRBJ2-2; 10 nucleotides match TRBD2. Germline CDR1 reads SQVTM; CDR2 reads ANQGSEA. Unmatched junction bases numbered 7, after V lost 4 bases and J lost 5 bases. The CDR3 covers 15 residues.

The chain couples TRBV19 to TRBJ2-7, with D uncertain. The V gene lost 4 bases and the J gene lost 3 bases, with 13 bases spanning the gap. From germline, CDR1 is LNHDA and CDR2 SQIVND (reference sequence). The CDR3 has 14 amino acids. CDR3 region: CASSRGAPLYEQYF. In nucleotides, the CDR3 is TGTGCCAGTAGTAGGGGTGCCCCCCTCTACGAGCAGTACTTC.

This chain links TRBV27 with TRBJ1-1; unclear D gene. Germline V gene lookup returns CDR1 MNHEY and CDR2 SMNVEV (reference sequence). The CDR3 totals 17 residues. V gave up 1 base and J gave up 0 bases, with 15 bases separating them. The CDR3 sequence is CASSLYHRPGMNTEAFF. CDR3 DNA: TGTGCCAGCAGTTTATATCACCGCCCGGGAATGAACACTGAAGCTTTCTTT.

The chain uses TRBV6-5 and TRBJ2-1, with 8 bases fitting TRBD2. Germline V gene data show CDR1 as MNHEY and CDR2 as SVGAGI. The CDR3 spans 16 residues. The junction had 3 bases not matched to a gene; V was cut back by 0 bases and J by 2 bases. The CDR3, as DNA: TGTGCCAGCAGTTACTCGAAACTAGCGGCCTACAATGAGCAGTTCTTC. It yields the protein CASSYSKLAAYNEQFF.

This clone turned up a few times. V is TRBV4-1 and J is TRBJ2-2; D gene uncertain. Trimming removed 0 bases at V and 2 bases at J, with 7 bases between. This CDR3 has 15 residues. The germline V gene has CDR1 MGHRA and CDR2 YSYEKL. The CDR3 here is CASSQEWTNTGELFF. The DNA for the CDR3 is TGCGCCAGCAGCCAAGAGTGGACCAACACCGGGGAGCTGTTTTTT.

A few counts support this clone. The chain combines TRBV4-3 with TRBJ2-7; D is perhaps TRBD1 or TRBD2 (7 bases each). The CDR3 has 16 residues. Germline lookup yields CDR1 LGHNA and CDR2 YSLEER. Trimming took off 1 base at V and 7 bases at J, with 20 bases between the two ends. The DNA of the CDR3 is TGCGCCAGCAGCCAAGCCAGGGGGACTACGAACCCTGAGCAGTACTTC. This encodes CASSQARGTTNPEQYF.

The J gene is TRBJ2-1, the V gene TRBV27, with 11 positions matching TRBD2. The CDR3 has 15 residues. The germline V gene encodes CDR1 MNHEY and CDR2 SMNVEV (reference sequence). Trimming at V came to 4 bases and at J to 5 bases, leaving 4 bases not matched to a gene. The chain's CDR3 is CASSSLTSGDNEQFF. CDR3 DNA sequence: TGTGCCAGCAGTTCCCTGACTAGCGGGGACAATGAGCAGTTCTTC.

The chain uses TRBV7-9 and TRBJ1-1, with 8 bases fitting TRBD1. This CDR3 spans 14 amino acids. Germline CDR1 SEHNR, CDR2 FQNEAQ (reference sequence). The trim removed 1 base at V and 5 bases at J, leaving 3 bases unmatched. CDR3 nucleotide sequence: TGTGCCAGCAGCTTAGGCAGGGGGCAGACTGAAGCTTTCTTT. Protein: CASSLGRGQTEAFF.

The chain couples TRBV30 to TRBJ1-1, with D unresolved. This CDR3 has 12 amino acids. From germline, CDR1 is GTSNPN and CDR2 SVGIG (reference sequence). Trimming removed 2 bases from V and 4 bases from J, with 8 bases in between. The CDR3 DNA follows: TGTGCCTGGAGTACGCGGGGCACTGAAGCTTTCTTT. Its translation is CAWSTRGTEAFF. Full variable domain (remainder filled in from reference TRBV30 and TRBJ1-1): SQTIHQWPATLVQPVGSPLSLECTVEGTSNPNLYWYRQAAGRGLQLLFYSVGIGQISSEVPQNLSASRPQDRQFILSSKKLLLSDSGFYLCAWSTRGTEAFFGQGTRLTVV.

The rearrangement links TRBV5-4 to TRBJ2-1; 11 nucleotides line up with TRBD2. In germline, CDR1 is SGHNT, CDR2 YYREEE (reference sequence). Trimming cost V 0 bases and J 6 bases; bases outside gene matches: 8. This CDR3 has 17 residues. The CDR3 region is CASSLGGLAGGVNEQFF. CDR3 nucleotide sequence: TGTGCCAGCAGCTTGGGCGGTCTAGCGGGAGGAGTCAATGAGCAGTTCTTC.

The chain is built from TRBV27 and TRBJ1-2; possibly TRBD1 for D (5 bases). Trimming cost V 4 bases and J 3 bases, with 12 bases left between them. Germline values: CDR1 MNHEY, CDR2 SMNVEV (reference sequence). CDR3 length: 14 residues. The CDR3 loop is CASSSRGAYYGYTF. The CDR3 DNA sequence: TGTGCCAGCAGTTCAAGGGGCGCCTACTATGGCTACACCTTC.

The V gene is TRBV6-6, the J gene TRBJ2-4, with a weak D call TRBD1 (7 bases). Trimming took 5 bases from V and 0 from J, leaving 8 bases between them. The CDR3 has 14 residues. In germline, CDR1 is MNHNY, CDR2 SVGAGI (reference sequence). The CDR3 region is CASSQGGAKNIQYF. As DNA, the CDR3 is TGTGCCAGCAGTCAGGGGGGAGCCAAAAACATTCAGTACTTC.

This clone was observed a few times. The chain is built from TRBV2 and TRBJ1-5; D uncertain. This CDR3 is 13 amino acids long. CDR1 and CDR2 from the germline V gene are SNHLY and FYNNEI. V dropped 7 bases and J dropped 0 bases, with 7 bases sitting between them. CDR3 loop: CASKSDSNQPQHF. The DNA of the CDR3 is TGTGCCAGCAAATCAGATAGCAATCAGCCCCAGCATTTT.

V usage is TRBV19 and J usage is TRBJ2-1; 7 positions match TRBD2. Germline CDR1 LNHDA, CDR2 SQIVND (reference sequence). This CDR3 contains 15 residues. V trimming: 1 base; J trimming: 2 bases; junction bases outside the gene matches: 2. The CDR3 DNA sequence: TGTGCCAGTAGTATAGGGGGGGGTACCTACAATGAGCAGTTCTTC. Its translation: CASSIGGGTYNEQFF.

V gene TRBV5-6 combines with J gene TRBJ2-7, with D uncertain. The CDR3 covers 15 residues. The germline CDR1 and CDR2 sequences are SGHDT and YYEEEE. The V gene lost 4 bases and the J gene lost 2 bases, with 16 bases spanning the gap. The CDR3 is CASSLSSTEAYEQYF. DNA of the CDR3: TGTGCCAGCAGCCTTTCCTCGACCGAGGCCTACGAGCAGTACTTC.